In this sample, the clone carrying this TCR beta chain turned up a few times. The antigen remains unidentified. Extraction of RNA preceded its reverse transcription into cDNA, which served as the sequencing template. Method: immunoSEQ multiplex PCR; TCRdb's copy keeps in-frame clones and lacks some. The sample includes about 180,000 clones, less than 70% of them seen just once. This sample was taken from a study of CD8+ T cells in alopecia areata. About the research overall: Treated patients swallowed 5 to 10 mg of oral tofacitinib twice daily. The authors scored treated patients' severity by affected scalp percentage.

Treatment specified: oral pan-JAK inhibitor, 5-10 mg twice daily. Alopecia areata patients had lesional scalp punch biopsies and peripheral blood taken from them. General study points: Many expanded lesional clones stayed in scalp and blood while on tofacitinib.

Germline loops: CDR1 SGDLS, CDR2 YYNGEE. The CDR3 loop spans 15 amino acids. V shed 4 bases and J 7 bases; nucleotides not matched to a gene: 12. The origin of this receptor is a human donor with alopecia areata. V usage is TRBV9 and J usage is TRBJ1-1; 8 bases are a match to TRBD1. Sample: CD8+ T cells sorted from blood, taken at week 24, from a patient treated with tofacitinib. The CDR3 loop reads CASSSGQGPTNEAFF. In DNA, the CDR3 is TGTGCCAGCAGCTCCGGACAGGGCCCTACCAATGAAGCTTTCTTT.